This T cell receptor beta chain came from a study of regulatory T cells in long-lasting Graves disease. Regarding time point: newly diagnosed GD, antithyroid drugs for less than 3 months. TCR sequences were obtained from RNA taken from PBMCs. Study-wide findings and caveats: Persistent patients shared more public clonotypes (about 2,900) than new patients (approximately 900).

Worth noting for this clonotype: Its antigen is unknown.

TCR beta libraries were built with iRepertoire HTBI primers and Arm-PCR of CDR3 regions. MiXCR, run by TCRdb on the multiplex PCR reads, gives a single entry per CDR3 protein. The data hold more than 450,000 distinct CDR3 sequences, with 9.5% to 15% observed a single time. In addition, the sample was reused for a study of T cells in Graves' hyperthyroidism and ophthalmopathy. From that second work: A first-round RT-PCR of the TCR CDR3 used the HTBI primer set. Most clonotypes expanded in thyroid above 0.001 were likewise present in blood.

The material was peripheral blood mononuclear cells (PBMCs), obtained at new diagnosis, from a patient treated with antithyroid drugs. This clonotype was obtained from a woman in her 30s with Graves disease.

This CDR3 is CASSPYDSLSYEQYF. The DNA of the CDR3 is TGTGCCAGCAGTCCATACGACAGTTTGTCCTACGAGCAGTACTTC. J is TRBJ2-7 and V is TRBV28; D possibly corresponds to TRBD1 (5 bases). The CDR3 totals 15 residues. Germline CDR1 and CDR2: MDHEN and SYDVKM. The ends were cut back, 5 bases at V and 1 base at J, with 15 bases in the middle. Full variable domain (remainder filled in from reference TRBV28 and TRBJ2-7): DVKVTQSSRYLVKRTGEKVFLECVQDMDHENMFWYRQDPGLGLRLIYFSYDVKMKEKGDIPEGYSVSREKKERFSLILESASTNQTSMYLCASSPYDSLSYEQYFGPGTRLTVT.